What follows is one TCR beta chain and its context. Its antigen remains unidentified. The entry originates in a study of somatic mutations in cytotoxic T cells in rheumatoid arthritis. Across the whole study: In some cases, T-cell populations stained with V beta antibodies were flow-sorted at nearly 100% purity, and these included V beta1+ cells sequenced for TCRB. Findings and limits, study-wide: Among rheumatoid arthritis patients and age-matched healthy controls, CD8+ T-cell clonality was not significantly different.

Trimming left V 4 bases short and J 0 bases short, with 12 bases between. This CDR3 contains 16 residues. The germline gives CDR1 MNHEY, CDR2 SVGAGI. Clones were sequenced by immunoSEQ multiplex PCR, and TCRdb holds only the in-frame ones, with some missing. The sample includes about 19,000 clones, roughly 90% seen only once; the top ten take about 15%. The TCR comes from a middle-aged man in good health. The sequencing input was CD8+ T cells sorted from blood. This chain uses TRBV6-5 with TRBJ2-2; a possible D gene is TRBD2 (6 bases). The DNA for the CDR3 is TGTGCCAGCAGTTCTCCGGGACTGCCGAACACCGGGGAGCTGTTTTTT. Protein sequence: CASSSPGLPNTGELFF.